The next 22 T cell receptor beta chains were all read from a single sample in a study of blood T cell repertoires in COVID-19. The method was immunoSEQ multiplex PCR; TCRdb's version includes in-frame clones alone and lacks a portion of them. Among about 100,000 clones listed, 65% to 90% were seen once. The source material was PBMCs or T cells enriched from blood (not recorded which). The receptors originated from a woman in her 50s who had recovered from COVID-19.

The chain uses TRBV2 and TRBJ1-4, with D perhaps TRBD1 (6 bases). The V end lost 7 bases, the J end lost 5 bases, and 14 bases lay between the germline ends. The CDR3 runs 14 residues. Germline V gene lookup returns CDR1 SNHLY and CDR2 FYNNEI. The CDR3 protein is CASIDRDKNEKLFF. CDR3 in DNA: TGTGCCAGCATCGACCGGGACAAAAATGAAAAACTGTTTTTT.

This sequence joins TRBV6-1 and TRBJ1-5; no firm D call. The germline V gene encodes CDR1 MNHNS and CDR2 SASEGT. V was trimmed by 3 bases and J by 6 bases, leaving 12 bases between them. The CDR3 is 14 residues long. The CDR3 protein is CASSDSGLGQPQHF. As DNA, the CDR3 is TGTGCCAGCAGTGATTCCGGACTGGGTCAGCCCCAGCATTTT.

CDR3: CASRMGTDYEQYF. The CDR3 nucleotides are TGTGCCAGCAGGATGGGCACTGACTACGAGCAGTACTTC. The chain uses TRBV6-5 and TRBJ2-7; the D is unclear. Trimming cost V 6 bases and J 3 bases, with 12 bases left between them. Germline CDR1 is MNHEY and CDR2 is SVGAGI. The CDR3 has 13 amino acids.

V gene TRBV6-6 combines with J gene TRBJ1-1; a weak D match, TRBD1 (6 bases). V lost 7 bases and J 0 bases, leaving 18 bases between the germline ends. The CDR3 is 16 residues long. Per the germline V gene, CDR1 is MNHNY and CDR2 is SVGAGI (reference sequence). CDR3 sequence: CASTLHIGTLNTEAFF. The CDR3 DNA is TGTGCCAGCACCTTACATATCGGGACACTGAACACTGAAGCTTTCTTT.

The chain links TRBV4-1 to TRBJ1-2; D perhaps matches TRBD1 (6 bases). V lost 6 bases and J 2 bases, leaving 13 bases between the germline ends. Looked up from germline, CDR1 is MGHRA and CDR2 is YSYEKL. The CDR3 spans 14 residues. The CDR3 sequence: CASSGQGPNYGYTF. Here the CDR3 DNA reads TGCGCCAGCAGTGGCCAGGGGCCCAACTATGGCTACACCTTC.

The rearrangement uses TRBV4-1 and TRBJ2-7; 10 bases fit TRBD1. CDR3 length: 14 residues. Germline V gives CDR1 MGHRA, CDR2 YSYEKL. V was clipped by 3 bases and J by 6 bases; unmatched bases: 5. CDR3 amino acids: CASSQTGTGAEQYF. For the CDR3, the DNA is TGCGCCAGCAGCCAGACCGGGACAGGGGCCGAGCAGTACTTC.

CDR3 coding DNA: TGTGCCAGCAGCTTAGAGGGGGGGGTACGCACTTACGAGCAGTACTTC. Its protein is CASSLEGGVRTYEQYF. This chain links TRBV7-2 with TRBJ2-7; TRBD2 is a possible D gene (7 bases). The V gene's germline CDR1 is SGHTA and CDR2 FQGNSA. Between the trimmed V and J ends, which lost 1 base and 4 bases, there was a span of 17 bases. The CDR3 is 16 residues long.

This chain links TRBV11-2 with TRBJ2-6; D is ambiguous. This CDR3 contains 15 residues. From germline, CDR1 is SGHAT and CDR2 FQNNGV. V was cut by 2 bases and J by 0 bases, with 5 bases left in between. The CDR3 sequence: CASSLLNSGANVLTF. CDR3 nucleotide sequence: TGTGCCAGCAGCTTATTAAACTCTGGGGCCAACGTCCTGACTTTC.

The gene calls are TRBV7-8 and TRBJ2-1; the match to TRBD2 covers 9 bases. J gave up 9 bases and V 8 bases, and 5 bases lay outside the gene matches. Germline CDR1 reads SGHVS; CDR2 reads FQNEAQ. The CDR3 is made up of 12 amino acids. This CDR3 reads CASGGRGGEQFF. The CDR3 nucleotides read TGTGCCAGCGGCGGGAGGGGCGGTGAGCAGTTCTTC.

The chain is built from TRBV10-2 and TRBJ2-4; TRBD2 agrees at 9 bases. Germline CDR1 reads WSHSY; CDR2 reads SAAADI. This CDR3 has 18 amino acids. Trimming removed 2 bases from V and 0 bases from J; junction bases left unmatched: 8. The chain's CDR3 is CASSERVAGDLAKNIQYF. As DNA, the CDR3 is TGCGCCAGCAGTGAGAGGGTAGCGGGGGACCTAGCCAAAAACATTCAGTACTTC.

The chain joins TRBV7-3 to TRBJ1-2; 8 bases are a match to TRBD1. This CDR3 is built from 15 residues. Germline V gene data show CDR1 as SGHTA and CDR2 as FQGTGA. V lost 4 bases, J lost 6 bases, and 10 bases stayed unmatched. The CDR3 DNA reads as TGTGCCAGCAGCTCAGGACAGGGCCGGGCAGATGGCTACACCTTC. Protein product: CASSSGQGRADGYTF.

The chain carries TRBV3-1 (or the pseudogene TRBV3-2) and TRBJ2-6; D uncertain. The germline V gene encodes CDR1 LGHDT and CDR2 YNNKEL (reference sequence). This CDR3 is built from 17 residues. V lost 1 base and J 0 bases, leaving 10 bases between the germline ends. CDR3 nucleotide sequence: TGTGCCAGCAGCCAAGGGTGGGCAGGCTCTGGGGCCAACGTCCTGACTTTC. Protein sequence: CASSQGWAGSGANVLTF.

This chain connects TRBV5-1 to TRBJ2-1; TRBD2 matches 14 bases. The V and J ends lost 5 bases and 7 bases, in that order; junction bases with no gene match: 5. This CDR3 has 15 residues. Germline-derived CDR1 and CDR2 are SGHRS and YFSETQ. This CDR3 reads CASSPTSGRENEQFF. CDR3 DNA sequence: TGCGCCAGCAGTCCGACTAGCGGGAGGGAGAATGAGCAGTTCTTC.

CDR3 nucleotides: TGTGCCAGCAACTCTTTCTGGGACTGGACCCTTGGGGCCAACGACCAAGAGACCCAGTACTTC. As protein: CASNSFWDWTLGANDQETQYF. The genes are TRBV28 and TRBJ2-5, with a possible D match to TRBD2 (6 bases). Germline V CDR1 and CDR2: MDHEN, SYDVKM. V gave up 7 bases and J gave up 0 bases, with 33 bases separating them. This CDR3 is 21 amino acids long. Full variable domain (rest looked up from reference TRBV28 and TRBJ2-5): DVKVTQSSRYLVKRTGEKVFLECVQDMDHENMFWYRQDPGLGLRLIYFSYDVKMKEKGDIPEGYSVSREKKERFSLILESASTNQTSMYLCASNSFWDWTLGANDQETQYFGPGTRLLVL.

The rearrangement links TRBV5-1 to TRBJ2-5; 9 bases are shared with TRBD2. Germline CDR1 SGHRS, CDR2 YFSETQ. CDR3 length: 15 residues. V lost 4 bases, J lost 5 bases, and 9 bases stayed unmatched. The DNA for the CDR3 is TGCGCCAGCAGCCCATTAGCGGGAGCTTGGGAGACCCAGTACTTC. It is translated as CASSPLAGAWETQYF.

The chain links TRBV7-3 to TRBJ1-1; possible D gene TRBD1, 5 bases. Trimming shortened V by 2 bases and J by 0 bases, and 16 bases separated the two germline ends. This CDR3 is 17 amino acids long. CDR1 and CDR2 from the germline V gene are SGHTA and FQGTGA. The CDR3 sequence: CASSLQPAGKMNTEAFF. CDR3 bases: TGTGCCAGCAGCTTACAGCCTGCAGGGAAGATGAACACTGAAGCTTTCTTT. Complete variable domain (other parts from reference TRBV7-3 and TRBJ1-1): GAGVSQTPSNKVTEKGKYVELRCDPISGHTALYWYRQSLGQGPEFLIYFQGTGAADDSGLPNDRFFAVRPEGSVSTLKIQRTERGDSAVYLCASSLQPAGKMNTEAFFGQGTRLTVV.

Only one count was recorded for this clone. This chain links TRBV2 with TRBJ2-7; possible D gene TRBD1, 5 bases. V was clipped by 11 bases and J by 2 bases, with 13 bases between them. The CDR3 runs to 12 residues. Germline-derived CDR1 and CDR2 are SNHLY and FYNNEI. The CDR3 nucleotides read TGTGCCGGAAGACAGCTAGCCTACGAGCAGTACTTC. It is translated as CAGRQLAYEQYF.

The chain couples TRBV5-4 to TRBJ1-3; tentatively, D is TRBD1 (5 bases). V was clipped by 2 bases and J by 0 bases, with 6 bases between them. Germline V gives CDR1 SGHNT, CDR2 YYREEE (reference sequence). CDR3 length equals 14 residues. CDR3 nucleotides: TGTGCCAGCAGCTTCACAGGCTCTGGAAACACCATATATTTT. This codes for CASSFTGSGNTIYF.

The rearrangement links TRBV7-3 to TRBJ1-2; D call uncertain. Germline V gives CDR1 SGHTA, CDR2 FQGTGA. The length of the CDR3 is 13 residues. The germline V and J ends were trimmed by 0 bases and 8 bases, with 10 bases remaining between them. The CDR3 protein is CASSLTGLEGYTF. DNA of the CDR3: TGTGCCAGCAGCTTAACCGGTTTGGAGGGCTACACCTTC.

The chain links TRBV28 to TRBJ2-5; 13 bases align to TRBD2. J gave up 1 base and V 2 bases, and 10 bases lay outside the gene matches. Per the germline V gene, CDR1 is MDHEN and CDR2 is SYDVKM. CDR3 length: 19 amino acids. CDR3 coding DNA: TGTGCCAGCAGTTTAGGAATTTTGGGGACTAGCGGGATCCAAGAGACCCAGTACTTC. Amino acid sequence: CASSLGILGTSGIQETQYF. The full variable domain, its missing parts supplied by reference TRBV28 and TRBJ2-5, is DVKVTQSSRYLVKRTGEKVFLECVQDMDHENMFWYRQDPGLGLRLIYFSYDVKMKEKGDIPEGYSVSREKKERFSLILESASTNQTSMYLCASSLGILGTSGIQETQYFGPGTRLLVL.

The chain couples TRBV13 to TRBJ2-7, with 8 bases lining up with TRBD1. The CDR3 is made up of 16 amino acids. V lost 5 bases and J lost 2; bases outside the gene matches: 11. Germline V lookup: CDR1 PRHDT, CDR2 FYEKMQ (reference sequence). In DNA, the CDR3 is TGTGCCAGCAGCGTACCTCCCGGGACAGGCGCCTACGAGCAGTACTTC. Amino acid sequence: CASSVPPGTGAYEQYF.

The CDR3 DNA is TGCGCCAGCAGCCCCCGGACTAGCGGGAGGAACACCGGGGAGCTGTTTTTT. Protein: CASSPRTSGRNTGELFF. This chain links TRBV5-1 with TRBJ2-2; 13 nucleotides match TRBD2. The CDR3 has 17 amino acids. The ends lost 4 bases at V and 1 base at J; junction bases unmatched: 4. The germline V gene encodes CDR1 SGHRS and CDR2 YFSETQ.